The rows below give T cell receptor beta chains drawn from one sample of a study of blood T cell repertoires in COVID-19. The method was immunoSEQ multiplex PCR; TCRdb's version includes in-frame clones alone and lacks a portion of them. Of roughly 200,000 clones in the sample, 84% were seen once. Material for sequencing was peripheral blood. The receptors originated from a man aged 50 or older with active or convalescent COVID-19. CDR3s include the opening cysteine and the closing phenylalanine or tryptophan. A D gene is named only where the DNA matches it firmly. The size field is filled for only some rows; it gives once, few, many or a size class.

>TRBD2|TRBJ2-1|TRBV27|-
TGTGCCAGCAGTACTGGAACTAGCGGGGGGGCGGGGGAGCAGTTCTTC
CASSTGTSGGAGEQFF
>TRBD2|TRBJ2-3|TRBV20-1|-
TGCAGTGCTAGTAGCGGGGGGTCCACAGATACGCAGTATTTT
CSASSGGSTDTQYF
>TRBD1|TRBJ2-3|TRBV11-3|-
TGTGCCAGCAGCCTCGGACAGGTTGTTACAGATACGCAGTATTTT
CASSLGQVVTDTQYF
>TRBD1|TRBJ2-7|TRBV15|-
TGTGCCACCAGCATTACAGGGGGCCAATCCTACGAGCAGTACTTC
CATSITGGQSYEQYF
>-|TRBJ2-1|TRBV5-4|once
TGTGCCAGCAGCTTAGACAGGATCTTAAGCTATGAGCAGTTCTTC
CASSLDRILSYEQFF
>TRBD1|TRBJ1-6|TRBV3-1/TRBV3-2|-
TGTGCCAGCAGCCAACGACGACAGGGGTGGAATTCACCCCTCCACTTT
CASSQRRQGWNSPLHF
>TRBD1|TRBJ2-6|TRBV7-3|-
TGTGCCAGCAGCCAACGGGGACAGGCAAGCTCTGGGGCCAACGTCCTGACTTTC
CASSQRGQASSGANVLTF
>-|TRBJ1-2|TRBV5-6|once
TGTGCCAGCAGCCCGCACAGGAACTATGGCTACACCTTC
CASSPHRNYGYTF
>-|TRBJ1-5|TRBV19|many
TGTGCCAGTACTGGGGTCACAGGGAATCAGCCCCAGCATTTT
CASTGVTGNQPQHF
>-|TRBJ2-3|TRBV21-1|-
TGTGCCAGCACCGCCCATGTGAGCCGGGTGGATACGCAGTATTTT
CASTAHVSRVDTQYF
>-|TRBJ2-7|TRBV7-2|-
TGTGCCAGCAGCTTAGAAACAGGGATGAGCGAGCAGTACTTC
CASSLETGMSEQYF
>-|TRBJ1-5|TRBV5-1|-
TGCGCCAGCAGCTTGGACAGTTATAGCAATCAGCCCCAGCATTTT
CASSLDSYSNQPQHF
>TRBD2|TRBJ2-3|TRBV30|-
TGTGCCTGGAGTGTGATCGGGGGGTGGGATACGCAGTATTTT
CAWSVIGGWDTQYF
>-|TRBJ1-5|TRBV5-1|-
TGCGCCAGCAGCTTGGCGGCCGGGGGGCCCCAGCATTTT
CASSLAAGGPQHF
>TRBD1|TRBJ2-7|TRBV5-4|-
TGTGCCAGCAGCTTGGCCGGACAGGACTCCTACGAGCAGTACTTC
CASSLAGQDSYEQYF
>-|TRBJ2-6|TRBV10-3|-
TGTGCCATCAGTGAGTCAATGGGGCCTGGGGCCAACGTCCTGACTTTC
CAISESMGPGANVLTF
>-|TRBJ1-4|TRBV29-1|-
TGCAGCGTGGGGGAGGACGGGGTAGGAAAACTGTTTTTT
CSVGEDGVGKLFF